This TCR beta chain was obtained from a study of T cell repertoires in cytomegalovirus infection. The overall study: Recently described HLA-C-restricted plus well-studied HLA-B-restricted CMV epitopes were used. Indications came from public TCR beta signatures; they pointed to CMV infection and to a matching HLA type.

This clonotype was seen many times. Its target is unknown. TCRdb reanalysed the reads using MiXCR and keeps one entry per CDR3 protein. The table has some 920,000 distinct CDR3 sequences, approximately 33% seen once. Study-wide results and caveats: Predominance within the ex vivo response was attributable to HLA-C-restricted CMV-specific TCR beta clonotypes. Cumulated frequencies of public TCR beta families served to identify carriers of CMV plus the relevant HLA.

The CDR3 is 17 amino acids. The junction had 8 bases not matched to a gene; V was cut back by 6 bases and J by 3 bases. This TCR came from a human donor in good health (CMV status not recorded). Some clones in this sample may be carry-over from other donors' samples. Material: cultured CD8+ T cells from PBMCs, obtained from culture after CMV antigen stimulation. The chain couples TRBV12-3 or TRBV12-4 to TRBJ2-1; 13 bases align to TRBD2. CDR3 nucleotides: TGTGCCAGCAGACCTCCGACTAGCGGGGGGCGCTACAATGAGCAGTTCTTC. It encodes CASRPPTSGGRYNEQFF.